This is a list of T cell receptor beta chains from one sample in a study of regulatory T cells in long-lasting Graves disease. TCRdb reanalysed the multiplex PCR reads using MiXCR and keeps one entry per CDR3 protein. The sample records more than 300,000 distinct CDR3 sequences, around 15% being singletons. These data also featured in a second study, about T cells in Graves' hyperthyroidism and ophthalmopathy.

Here the sequenced sample was peripheral blood mononuclear cells (PBMCs), taken at new diagnosis, from a patient treated with antithyroid drugs. The receptor set was obtained from a woman in her late teens or twenties with Graves disease. Each CDR3 is given with its conserved first and last residue. A D gene is named only where the DNA matches it firmly. Size tells how often a clone was seen (once, few, many) or the class of an expanded clone, and some rows leave it out.

TRBV5-1	-	TRBJ2-5	few	CASSATGAQETQYF	TGCGCCAGCAGCGCCACCGGGGCGCAAGAGACCCAGTACTTC
TRBV28	TRBD2	TRBJ2-7	-	CASKSGGALNYEQYF	TGTGCCAGCAAAAGCGGGGGGGCCCTCAACTACGAGCAGTACTTC
TRBV12-3/TRBV12-4	-	TRBJ2-5	many	CASSQEQSGTQYF	TGTGCCAGCAGCCAAGAGCAGTCTGGGACCCAGTACTTC
TRBV6-2/TRBV6-3	-	TRBJ2-1	many	CASSYISGDYNEQFF	TGTGCCAGCAGTTACATTAGCGGAGATTACAATGAGCAGTTCTTC
TRBV3-1	TRBD2	TRBJ2-5	many	CASSQETFRLAGDETQYF	TGTGCCAGCAGCCAAGAAACCTTTAGACTAGCGGGAGATGAGACCCAGTACTTC
TRBV29-1	TRBD1	TRBJ1-1	few	CSVETRDRGISEAFF	TGCAGCGTTGAGACCCGGGACAGGGGAATCTCTGAAGCTTTCTTT
TRBV9	-	TRBJ1-1	many	CASSVETVGEAFF	TGTGCCAGCAGCGTAGAAACGGTAGGAGAAGCTTTCTTT
TRBV11-2	-	TRBJ1-1	many	CASSHIKGRTEAFF	TGTGCCAGCAGCCACATTAAGGGCAGGACTGAAGCTTTCTTT
TRBV7-2	TRBD1	TRBJ2-5	many	CASSSTGDGTQYF	TGTGCCAGCAGCTCAACAGGGGATGGGACCCAGTACTTC
TRBV12-3/TRBV12-4	TRBD1	TRBJ2-5	many	CATKTGPGETQYF	TGTGCCACCAAGACAGGGCCGGGAGAGACCCAGTACTTC
TRBV28	-	TRBJ2-7	-	CASSLYGSYEQHF	TGTGCCAGCAGTTTATACGGCAGCTACGAGCAGCACTTC
TRBV6-1	TRBD1	TRBJ1-3	many	CASSEAFGQAGNTIYF	TGTGCCAGCAGTGAAGCATTCGGACAGGCCGGAAACACCATATATTTT
TRBV5-1	-	TRBJ2-7	many	CASSFPGTYEQYF	TGTGCCAGCAGTTTCCCAGGGACCTACGAGCAGTACTTC
TRBV28	-	TRBJ2-7	many	CASSFRDNFYEQYF	TGTGCCAGCAGTTTCAGGGATAACTTCTACGAGCAGTACTTC
TRBV2	-	TRBJ1-5	many	CASNGGAHTGANQPQHF	TGTGCCAGCAACGGGGGAGCGCATACAGGAGCAAATCAGCCCCAGCATTTT
TRBV28	TRBD1	TRBJ2-1	-	CASSNTRTGGKQFF	TGTGCCAGCAGTAACACCCGGACAGGGGGCAAGCAGTTCTTC
TRBV30	-	TRBJ1-2	many	CAWSGGGTGYTF	TGTGCCTGGAGTGGGGGGGGGACTGGCTACACCTTC
TRBV6-1	-	TRBJ1-1	many	CASSESKVSYAFF	TGTGCCAGCAGTGAATCAAAGGTGTCGTACGCTTTCTTT
TRBV27	-	TRBJ2-2	-	CASSLDGGNTGELFF	TGTGCCAGCAGTTTGGACGGGGGGAACACCGGGGAGCTGTTTTTT
TRBV11-1	-	TRBJ2-2	few	CASSLGPITTGELFF	TGTGCCAGCAGCTTAGGCCCTATAACGACCGGGGAGCTGTTTTTT
TRBV20-1	TRBD2	TRBJ2-5	many	CSARGLAGGETQYF	TGCAGTGCTAGAGGGCTAGCGGGGGGAGAGACCCAGTACTTC
TRBV20-1	-	TRBJ2-6	-	CSARDGRTVSSGANVLTF	TGCAGTGCTAGAGATGGCAGGACAGTAAGCTCTGGGGCCAACGTCCTGACTTTC
TRBV6-1	-	TRBJ2-4	-	CASRSALYDIQYF	TGTGCCAGCAGGTCAGCATTATACGACATTCAGTACTTC
TRBV28	TRBD2	TRBJ2-1	-	CASSFLSTSGGAGEQFF	TGTGCCAGCAGTTTTTTGTCTACTAGCGGGGGGGCCGGTGAGCAGTTCTTC
TRBV7-8	-	TRBJ1-2	few	CASSFPGDGYTF	TGTGCCAGCAGCTTCCCAGGTGATGGCTACACCTTC
TRBV6-5	TRBD2	TRBJ2-1	few	CASSYSRTSVRTSSYNEQFF	TGTGCCAGCAGTTACTCGAGGACTAGCGTGCGAACCAGCTCCTACAATGAGCAGTTCTTC
TRBV28	-	TRBJ2-6	many	CASSLWISGANVLTF	TGTGCCAGCAGTCTCTGGATCTCTGGGGCCAACGTCCTGACTTTC
TRBV6-1	-	TRBJ1-2	few	CASSTQGPDYGYTF	TGTGCCAGCAGTACTCAGGGTCCGGACTATGGCTACACCTTC
TRBV27	-	TRBJ2-3	many	CASSWGSTDTQYF	TGTGCCAGCAGCTGGGGATCCACAGATACGCAGTATTTT
TRBV15	TRBD1	TRBJ1-5	few	CATSSRTGVGNQPQHF	TGTGCCACCAGCAGCCGGACAGGGGTGGGCAATCAGCCCCAGCATTTT
TRBV4-1	TRBD1	TRBJ2-3	many	CASSQAGQGADTQYF	TGCGCCAGCAGCCAAGCGGGACAGGGCGCAGATACGCAGTATTTT
TRBV4-1	-	TRBJ1-2	-	CASSQDAQGNYGYTF	TGCGCCAGCAGCCAAGATGCACAGGGCAACTATGGCTACACCTTC
TRBV20-1	TRBD1	TRBJ1-6	few	CSADWTGSFSPLHF	TGCAGTGCTGATTGGACAGGGTCTTTCTCACCCCTCCACTTT
TRBV20-1	TRBD2	TRBJ2-5	many	CSARDGAGTGTRGAQYF	TGCAGTGCTAGAGATGGAGCCGGTACCGGGACTAGGGGCGCCCAGTACTTC
TRBV6-2/TRBV6-3	-	TRBJ2-7	many	CASSVALRSYEQYF	TGTGCCAGCAGTGTAGCCTTGAGGTCCTACGAGCAGTACTTC